This TCR beta chain emerged from a study of CD8+ T cells in alopecia areata. V dropped 6 bases and J dropped 1; count of bases not matched to a gene: 4. The CDR3 is 14 amino acids. CDR1 and CDR2 from the germline V gene are MNHEY and SVGAGI. Treatment indicated: oral pan-JAK inhibitor, 5-10 mg twice daily. Peripheral blood and lesional scalp punch biopsies came from alopecia areata patients. RNA extraction was followed by reverse transcription into cDNA, which acted as the sequencing template. Data came from immunoSEQ multiplex PCR; TCRdb stores just in-frame clones and leaves some out. The table includes approximately 7,400 clones, around 60% detected once.

This clonotype originated in a human donor with alopecia areata. Material: skin, obtained at week 4, from a patient treated with tofacitinib. The rearrangement joins TRBV6-5 to TRBJ1-1; 8 bases fit TRBD1. CDR3 DNA sequence: TGTGCCAGCAGCCCTGGGACAGGGAACACTGAAGCTTTCTTT. Protein: CASSPGTGNTEAFF.